Detailed here is one T cell receptor (beta chain). The entry originates in a study of identical twins. V was clipped by 4 bases and J by 2 bases, with 12 bases between them. The CDR3 consists of 14 residues. From germline, CDR1 is SGDLS and CDR2 YYNGEE. TCRdb used MiXCR to reprocess the 5' RACE reads, holding one entry per CDR3 protein. Found here are 700,000 or so distinct CDR3 sequences, roughly 20% of them singletons; the top ten hold 4.3%. The same sample was also used in a study of T cells expressing NK-cell markers.

The chain recombines TRBV9 with TRBJ2-5, with TRBD1 as a possible D gene (5 bases). This TCR was recovered from a woman between 18 and 29 years old in good health. The sequenced material came from PBMCs. The CDR3 DNA follows: TGTGCCAGCAGCTCCACAGGTCGTCAAGAGACCCAGTACTTC. Translated: CASSSTGRQETQYF.